The source of this TCR beta chain is a study of cytomegalovirus exposure and HLA in healthy donors. Background on the study: Samples from HLA-typed donors yielded approximately 88 million unique TCRs in an early data release. Points from the study as a whole: With further analysis later on, most CMV-associated TCR beta chains appeared HLA-restricted.

This clone was recorded a few times. Its target is unknown. PCR was performed using 60 Vbeta and 13 Jbeta primers. Authors' methods: Among the unique TCR beta chains that a later analysis counted, roughly 80 million in all, about 12 million were shared. Profiling relied on immunoSEQ multiplex PCR, and the TCRdb table lists in-frame clones only, not all of them. The DNA was the basis for D and trimming; V, J and clone size are from that table. This sample has 110,000 or so clones, with around 73% found just once. The CDR3 runs 15 residues. The ends were cut back, 8 bases at V and 6 bases at J, with 22 bases in the middle. CDR1 LNHDA and CDR2 SQIVND come from the germline V gene (reference sequence).

The chain is built from TRBV19 and TRBJ1-1; weak D call: TRBD1 (6 bases). Sequenced input: PBMCs. This TCR was sampled from a woman aged 25 to 39 in good health and CMV-seropositive. The CDR3 DNA reads as TGTGCCAGTGGAATCGAACAGGGTGTGGTATCTGAAGCTTTCTTT. Residues: CASGIEQGVVSEAFF.